This T cell receptor beta chain was identified in a study of shared clonotypes between healthy human individuals. Overall study findings and caveats: Among donors, the sharing of clonotypes was expected to be influenced by sequencing depth. Non-shared clonotypes had lower generation probabilities than clonotypes shared by all four sorted-subset donors.

In germline, CDR1 is SGDLS, CDR2 YYNGEE. Deletions cut 3 bases from V and 12 bases from J, with 25 bases between. The length of the CDR3 is 17 residues. Over several immunoSEQ plates, each subset's genomic DNA was distributed in even portions. Original methodology: Filtering differed since immunoSEQ provided only junctions, with no quality scores. Sequencing used immunoSEQ multiplex PCR; TCRdb keeps in-frame clones, though not all of them. V, J and clone size are those of that table, while D and trimming were read from the DNA. Of about 2.4 million clones listed, roughly 93% are singletons. This clone was observed a single time. The antigen remains unidentified.

The specimen was naive CD4+ T cells from PBMCs. Subset described: CD45RA+ positively selected. V and J are TRBV9 and TRBJ1-6; TRBD1 might be the D (5 bases). This sequence originates from a man between 18 and 35 years old in good health. Some clones in this sample may be carry-over from other donors' samples. CDR3 loop: CASSALGTGTAQGPLHF. The CDR3 bases are TGTGCCAGCAGCGCACTTGGGACCGGTACAGCCCAGGGACCCCTCCACTTT.